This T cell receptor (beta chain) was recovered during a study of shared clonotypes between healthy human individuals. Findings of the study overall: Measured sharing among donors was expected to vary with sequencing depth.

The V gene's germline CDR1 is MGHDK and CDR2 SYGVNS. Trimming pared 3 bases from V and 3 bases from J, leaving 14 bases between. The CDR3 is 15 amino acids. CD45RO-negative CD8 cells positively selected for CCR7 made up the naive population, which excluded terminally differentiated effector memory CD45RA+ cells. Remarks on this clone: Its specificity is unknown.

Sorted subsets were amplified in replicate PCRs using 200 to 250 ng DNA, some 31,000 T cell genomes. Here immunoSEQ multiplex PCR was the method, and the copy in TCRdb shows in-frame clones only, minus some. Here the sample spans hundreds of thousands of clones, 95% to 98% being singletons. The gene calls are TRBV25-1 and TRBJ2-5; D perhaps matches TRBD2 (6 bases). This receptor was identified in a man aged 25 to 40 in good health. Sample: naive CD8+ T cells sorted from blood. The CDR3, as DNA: TGTGCCAGCAGTGAGCGAGACGGGAGAGAAGAGACCCAGTACTTC. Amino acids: CASSERDGREETQYF. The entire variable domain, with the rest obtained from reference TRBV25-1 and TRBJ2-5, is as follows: EADIYQTPRYLVIGTGKKITLECSQTMGHDKMYWYQQDPGMELHLIHYSYGVNSTEKGDLSSESTVSRIRTEHFPLTLESARPSHTSQYLCASSERDGREETQYFGPGTRLLVL.